This T cell receptor beta chain derives from a study of blood T cells in healthy people across ages. With a J-beta primer mix and a sample-barcoded 5' primer, a second PCR ran 7 to 11 cycles. Every molecule of cDNA carried a tag from a template-switch adaptor with 12 random nucleotides. TCRdb used MiXCR to reprocess the 5' RACE reads, holding one entry per CDR3 protein. The sample carries about 700,000 distinct CDR3 sequences, about 32% recorded once. This clonotype has ten or more counts. Antigen specificity is unknown. The CDR3 runs to 18 residues. The J segment lost 3 bases and the V segment lost 0 bases, leaving 11 bases of the junction unmatched. CDR1 SGDLS and CDR2 YYNGEE come from the germline V gene. Study-level findings and limits: Age brought a roughly linear fall in TCR beta diversity measured per million T cells.

The sequencing input was blood. The origin of this receptor is a woman older than 75 in good health. The rearrangement links TRBV9 to TRBJ2-3, with TRBD2 matching over 9 bases. The CDR3 nucleotides read TGTGCCAGCAGCGTAGACCCCGTGGGCGGGGGGGGAACAGATACGCAGTATTTT. The encoded protein is CASSVDPVGGGGTDTQYF. Combining the CDR3 with reference TRBV9 and TRBJ2-3 gives the whole variable domain DSGVTQTPKHLITATGQRVTLRCSPRSGDLSVYWYQQSLDQGLQFLIQYYNGEERAKGNILERFSAQQFPDLHSELNLSSLELGDSALYFCASSVDPVGGGGTDTQYFGPGTRLTVL.